A single sample gave rise to the 30 T cell receptor beta chains below, sequenced in a study of neoadjuvant anti-PD-1 for oral cavity cancer. Time point: after neoadjuvant nivolumab, at surgical resection. Libraries were prepared by immunoSEQ multiplex PCR; TCRdb keeps only in-frame clonotypes and omits some of them. The table lists under 8,000 clones, 60% to 80% of them singletons. The sequencing here drew on PBMCs, taken after nivolumab (anti-PD-1) treatment. The source is a person aged 35-79 years with oral cavity squamous cell carcinoma.

This chain joins TRBV7-9 and TRBJ1-5, with D possibly TRBD1 on 6 matching bases. Looked up from germline, CDR1 is SEHNR and CDR2 is FQNEAQ (reference sequence). V was pared by 5 bases and J by 3 bases, with 11 bases between. The CDR3 runs to 14 residues. CDR3 DNA: TGTGCCAGCAGCCCCGACAGGATCAATCAGCCCCAGCATTTT. It is translated as CASSPDRINQPQHF.

This clone was counted a few times. This sequence joins TRBV18 and TRBJ1-2; 9 bases agree with TRBD1. Germline assignment: CDR1 KGHSH and CDR2 LQKENI. J was trimmed by 7 bases and V by 2 bases; bases with no gene match: 8. This CDR3 region has 15 residues. CDR3 residues: CASSPEGQGTGGYTF. The CDR3 coding sequence is TGTGCCAGCTCACCAGAGGGACAGGGAACCGGTGGCTACACCTTC.

J is TRBJ1-1 and V is TRBV28; D is undetermined. CDR3 length: 13 residues. Germline lookup yields CDR1 MDHEN and CDR2 SYDVKM. V gave up 5 bases and J gave up 3 bases, with 10 bases separating them. The CDR3 DNA reads as TGTGCCAGCAGTCTCAATCGCCACACTGAAGCTTTCTTT. Protein sequence: CASSLNRHTEAFF.

The chain combines TRBV7-2 with TRBJ2-3; 12 bases agree with TRBD2. The germline V gene encodes CDR1 SGHTA and CDR2 FQGNSA. The junction had 1 base not matched to a gene; V was cut back by 2 bases and J by 1 base. The CDR3 has 16 amino acids. Here the CDR3 DNA reads TGTGCCAGCAGCTTATCTAGCGGGGGGGGCACAGATACGCAGTATTTT. It specifies CASSLSSGGGTDTQYF. The variable domain in full, completed from reference TRBV7-2 and TRBJ2-3, reads GAGVSQSPSNKVTEKGKDVELRCDPISGHTALYWYRQSLGQGLEFLIYFQGNSAPDKSGLPSDRFSAERTGGSVSTLTIQRTQQEDSAVYLCASSLSSGGGTDTQYFGPGTRLTVL.

The chain employs TRBV29-1 and TRBJ2-5; D is perhaps TRBD2 (5 bases). The length of the CDR3 is 14 residues. CDR1 SQVTM and CDR2 ANQGSEA come from the germline V gene. V dropped 6 bases and J dropped 4 bases, with 18 bases sitting between them. In DNA form, the CDR3 reads TGCAGCGTAGGAGGTTCCTTTTCTGGAGAGACCCAGTACTTC. This sequence encodes CSVGGSFSGETQYF.

This clone came up once. The chain links TRBV5-6 to TRBJ2-6; 8 positions match TRBD1. Unmatched junction bases numbered 1, after V lost 4 bases and J lost 1 base. This CDR3 has 15 amino acids. Germline V gives CDR1 SGHDT, CDR2 YYEEEE. The CDR3 reads CASSDRGSGANVLTF. CDR3 nucleotide sequence: TGTGCCAGCAGCGACAGGGGATCTGGGGCCAACGTCCTGACTTTC. Drawing the rest from reference TRBV5-6 and TRBJ2-6, the complete variable domain is DAGVTQSPTHLIKTRGQQVTLRCSPKSGHDTVSWYQQALGQGPQFIFQYYEEEERQRGNFPDRFSGHQFPNYSSELNVNALLLGDSALYLCASSDRGSGANVLTFGAGSRLTVL.

CDR3 amino acids: CASSLSFGKSNTEAFF. CDR3 DNA sequence: TGTGCCAGCAGCTTGAGTTTCGGGAAATCGAACACTGAAGCTTTCTTT. The rearrangement joins TRBV5-6 to TRBJ1-1, with D unresolved. Between the trimmed V and J ends, which lost 1 base and 1 base, there was a span of 14 bases. The germline V gene has CDR1 SGHDT and CDR2 YYEEEE. The CDR3 totals 16 residues. Full variable domain (remainder filled in from reference TRBV5-6 and TRBJ1-1): DAGVTQSPTHLIKTRGQQVTLRCSPKSGHDTVSWYQQALGQGPQFIFQYYEEEERQRGNFPDRFSGHQFPNYSSELNVNALLLGDSALYLCASSLSFGKSNTEAFFGQGTRLTVV.

J is TRBJ2-4 and V is TRBV11-1; 9 bases are a match to TRBD1. V shed 5 bases, J shed 6 bases, and the junction held 5 bases outside the gene matches. Looked up from germline, CDR1 is SGHAT and CDR2 is FQDESV (reference sequence). The CDR3 loop spans 14 amino acids. Here the CDR3 DNA reads TGTGCCAGCAGCCGAAGGGACAGGGTAAACATTCAGTACTTC. This encodes CASSRRDRVNIQYF.

The chain uses TRBV6-5 and TRBJ1-1; unclear D gene. In germline, CDR1 is MNHEY, CDR2 SVGAGI. The V and J ends lost 0 bases and 6 bases respectively, with 11 bases between them. This CDR3 is 14 amino acids long. The CDR3 here is CASSYSWGSPEAFF. Written as DNA, the CDR3 is TGTGCCAGCAGTTACTCGTGGGGAAGCCCTGAAGCTTTCTTT.

The gene calls are TRBV7-9 and TRBJ2-7; no clear D. CDR1 is SEHNR and CDR2 is FQNEAQ in the germline V gene (reference sequence). The V end lost 1 base, the J end lost 0 bases, and 7 bases lay between the germline ends. The CDR3 is 14 amino acids. CDR3: CASSLVVNSYEQYF. The CDR3 nucleotides are TGTGCCAGCAGCTTAGTTGTCAACTCCTACGAGCAGTACTTC.

The chain has TRBV10-2 and TRBJ1-3, with 10 bases fitting TRBD1. Germline loops: CDR1 WSHSY, CDR2 SAAADI. V trimming: 4 bases; J trimming: 0 bases; junction bases outside the gene matches: 6. CDR3 length: 17 residues. The CDR3 DNA reads TGCGCCAGCAGTGTCCCGGGACAGGGGCTCTCTGGAAACACCATATATTTT. Protein sequence: CASSVPGQGLSGNTIYF.

V and J are TRBV29-1 and TRBJ2-7; perhaps TRBD1 as D (5 bases). This CDR3 has 13 residues. V was trimmed by 5 bases and J by 0 bases, leaving 11 bases between them. Germline V lookup: CDR1 SQVTM, CDR2 ANQGSEA. The CDR3 DNA sequence: TGCAGCGTTTACTCGACAGACTCCTACGAGCAGTACTTC. The encoded protein is CSVYSTDSYEQYF.

V is TRBV4-3 and J is TRBJ1-6; D remains ambiguous. V was shortened by 2 bases and J by 10 bases, with 6 bases between the two germline ends. The CDR3 is 12 residues long. Germline CDR1 and CDR2: LGHNA and YSLEER. CDR3 residues: CASSQSRSPLHF. CDR3 DNA: TGCGCCAGCAGCCAAAGTAGGTCACCCCTCCACTTT.

CDR3 sequence reads: CASTLGGGWLGNEQYF. The CDR3 DNA follows: TGTGCCAGCACCTTAGGGGGGGGCTGGTTGGGGAACGAGCAGTACTTC. The chain links TRBV28 to TRBJ2-7; maybe TRBD2 (7 bases). CDR1 and CDR2 (germline): MDHEN, SYDVKM. The ends were cut back, 7 bases at V and 5 bases at J, with 24 bases in the middle. The CDR3 totals 16 residues.

The chain employs TRBV6-4 and TRBJ2-2; D ambiguous. With 0 bases removed from V and 3 bases from J, the gap between germline ends came to 2 bases. Germline lookup yields CDR1 MRHNA and CDR2 SNTAGT. There are 13 residues in the CDR3. As DNA, the CDR3 is TGTGCCAGCAGTGACTCAGACACCGGGGAGCTGTTTTTT. This sequence encodes CASSDSDTGELFF.

The J gene is TRBJ1-2, the V gene TRBV5-1, with D possibly TRBD1 on 6 matching bases. From germline, CDR1 is SGHRS and CDR2 YFSETQ. V lost 2 bases, J lost 3 bases, and 20 bases lay in between. The CDR3 runs to 17 residues. The CDR3 spells CASSLSTGYEDDYGYTF. CDR3 nucleotide sequence: TGCGCCAGCAGCTTAAGTACAGGGTATGAGGATGACTATGGCTACACCTTC.

The V call is TRBV9, the J call TRBJ2-1, with D perhaps TRBD2 (5 bases). The CDR3 contains 15 residues. Germline CDR1 SGDLS, CDR2 YYNGEE. Trimming cost V 0 bases and J 4 bases, with 11 bases left between them. In DNA, the CDR3 is TGTGCCAGCAGCGTAGGAGGACTTAAGTACAATGAGCAGTTCTTC. Amino acids: CASSVGGLKYNEQFF. Complete variable domain (other parts from reference TRBV9 and TRBJ2-1): DSGVTQTPKHLITATGQRVTLRCSPRSGDLSVYWYQQSLDQGLQFLIQYYNGEERAKGNILERFSAQQFPDLHSELNLSSLELGDSALYFCASSVGGLKYNEQFFGPGTRLTVL.

This chain links TRBV6-6 with TRBJ1-6; D gene unclear. The CDR3 loop spans 15 amino acids. V lost 2 bases to trimming and J lost 9 bases, with 14 bases between them. In germline, CDR1 is MNHNY, CDR2 SVGAGI (reference sequence). The CDR3 reads CASSYMTLRTSPLHF. The CDR3 nucleotides read TGTGCCAGCAGTTACATGACGCTTCGAACTTCACCCCTCCACTTT.

There are a few counts of this clone. The V and J genes are TRBV9 and TRBJ1-3, with a weak D call TRBD1 (6 bases). Trimming left V 0 bases short and J 0 bases short, with 10 bases between. This CDR3 comprises 16 residues. Germline loops: CDR1 SGDLS, CDR2 YYNGEE. CDR3 in DNA: TGTGCCAGCAGCGTAGCGGGGGCCTCCTCTGGAAACACCATATATTTT. Translated, it gives CASSVAGASSGNTIYF.

The chain has TRBV10-2 and TRBJ1-5, with D maybe TRBD1 (5 bases). The length of the CDR3 is 16 residues. Germline CDR1 is WSHSY and CDR2 is SAAADI. V lost 2 bases and J 3 bases, leaving 14 bases between the germline ends. The CDR3 sequence: CASSEPTVGDNQPQHF. Written as DNA, the CDR3 is TGCGCCAGCAGTGAGCCGACTGTAGGGGACAATCAGCCCCAGCATTTT.

This chain's CDR3 is CASSLNLNTEAFF. CDR3 sequence (DNA): TGTGCCAGCAGTTTAAATCTAAACACTGAAGCTTTCTTT. The chain recombines TRBV27 with TRBJ1-1; the D is unclear. Germline CDR1 is MNHEY and CDR2 is SMNVEV (reference sequence). CDR3 length: 13 amino acids. The germline V and J ends were trimmed by 2 bases and 2 bases, with 6 bases remaining between them.

CDR3 bases: TGTGCCAGCAGCCGTCAGCCCGGCGAGCAGTACTTC. Translated: CASSRQPGEQYF. The chain links TRBV6-5 to TRBJ2-7, with D hard to call. The CDR3 totals 12 residues. Trimming took off 6 bases at V and 6 bases at J, with 12 bases between the two ends. The germline V gene has CDR1 MNHEY and CDR2 SVGAGI.

The V gene is TRBV12-5, the J gene TRBJ2-7; D unclear. The ends were cut back, 1 base at V and 6 bases at J, with 13 bases in the middle. The CDR3 consists of 14 residues. Germline values: CDR1 LGHNT, CDR2 FRNRAP. The DNA for the CDR3 is TGTGCTAGTGGTTTGGACGGCGCCGTCCGCGAGCAGTACTTC. Translation gives CASGLDGAVREQYF.

V gene TRBV6-5 combines with J gene TRBJ1-2; 9 nucleotides match TRBD1. The CDR3 sequence is 11 residues long. The J segment lost 7 bases and the V segment lost 10 bases, leaving 4 bases of the junction unmatched. From germline, CDR1 is MNHEY and CDR2 SVGAGI. In DNA, the CDR3 is TGTGCCACCGGACAGGGGATTGGCTACACCTTC. It yields the protein CATGQGIGYTF.

The chain employs TRBV5-4 and TRBJ1-1; D uncertain. The germline CDR1 and CDR2 sequences are SGHNT and YYREEE (reference sequence). CDR3 size: 15 residues. V was pared by 0 bases and J by 1 base, with 10 bases between. This CDR3 is CASSLAYSGNTEAFF. The CDR3 DNA reads TGTGCCAGCAGCTTGGCGTATTCAGGGAACACTGAAGCTTTCTTT.

This chain links TRBV4-1 with TRBJ2-2; either TRBD1 or TRBD2 may supply D (6 bases each). The germline CDR1 and CDR2 sequences are MGHRA and YSYEKL. V lost 2 bases to trimming and J lost 3 bases, with 13 bases between them. CDR3 length equals 16 residues. This CDR3 reads CASSQPRGRDTGELFF. DNA of the CDR3: TGCGCCAGCAGCCAACCCCGGGGGCGGGACACCGGGGAGCTGTTTTTT.

The chain carries TRBV2 and TRBJ2-7, with a weak D call TRBD1 (6 bases). The germline V gene encodes CDR1 SNHLY and CDR2 FYNNEI. The CDR3 loop spans 11 amino acids. The V end lost 11 bases, the J end lost 5 bases, and 13 bases lay between the germline ends. The CDR3 protein is CASTGFHEQYF. CDR3 DNA sequence: TGTGCCTCCACAGGGTTTCACGAGCAGTACTTC.

The chain links TRBV6-1 to TRBJ2-7; D gene unclear. V gave up 1 base and J gave up 2 bases, with 6 bases separating them. Germline V gene data show CDR1 as MNHNS and CDR2 as SASEGT. The CDR3 is 13 residues long. The CDR3 DNA reads TGTGCCAGCAGTGAAGTTCGGACCTACGAGCAGTACTTC. Translating it yields CASSEVRTYEQYF.

This clone was seen only a few times. The chain recombines TRBV28 with TRBJ1-6; TRBD1 is a possible D gene (5 bases). CDR3 size: 17 residues. The V and J ends lost 4 bases and 6 bases respectively, with 19 bases between them. CDR1 and CDR2 (germline): MDHEN, SYDVKM. The CDR3 loop is CASSSYDTGTVNSPLHF. CDR3 bases: TGTGCCAGCAGTTCATACGACACCGGGACGGTTAATTCACCCCTCCACTTT.

This sequence joins TRBV7-8 and TRBJ1-1, with D unclear. Trimming removed 5 bases at V and 1 base at J, with 8 bases between. The CDR3 is 13 amino acids. Germline V CDR1 and CDR2: SGHVS, FQNEAQ. CDR3 nucleotide sequence: TGTGCCAGCAGCCCCCAACCGAACACTGAAGCTTTCTTT. It is translated as CASSPQPNTEAFF.